This record concerns one TCR beta chain sequence. Its antigen is not identified. The sequenced patients had an expansion of CD8+CD57+ cells seen by flow cytometry. Severe acquired aplastic anemia affected all patients. The data belong to a study of CD8+CD57+ T cells in acquired aplastic anemia. About the research overall: The average for DNA from sorted CD4+ and CD8+ cells was around 3.4 ug.

Study conclusions and caveats: A significant difference in CD8+ Simpson's diversity between patients and controls was not found. Some 30 shared CD8+ CDR3s appeared highly expressed within patients' immunodominant clones.

CDR1 and CDR2 (germline): LNHDA, SQIVND (reference sequence). V was cut by 5 bases and J by 3 bases, with 9 bases left in between. The CDR3 sequence is 13 residues long. The study profiled TCR beta VDJ and CDR3 using genomic DNA as template. MiXCR was run by TCRdb on the reads, yielding one entry per CDR3 protein. The data hold tens of thousands of distinct CDR3 sequences, with just over 70% observed a single time. This TCR was recovered from a human donor with aplastic anemia. The chain uses TRBV19 and TRBJ2-3, with a tentative D call TRBD2 (6 bases). Sequences were obtained from sorted CD4+, CD8+, or CD8+CD57+ T cells (not recorded which) from PBMCs. The CDR3: CASSLGGTDTQYF. CDR3 DNA sequence: TGTGCCAGTAGTCTCGGGGGTACAGATACGCAGTATTTT.